These 25 T cell receptor beta chains came from one sample sequenced in a study of blood T cell repertoires in COVID-19. Assay: immunoSEQ multiplex PCR; the TCRdb copy retains only in-frame clones and omits some. Of 200,000 to 250,000 clones listed, 80% were seen once; the top ten hold roughly 6.7%. Source material: peripheral blood. The receptor source for this set is a woman between 65 and 79 years old with acute or convalescent COVID-19.

In its sample, this clone was seen many times. This CDR3 is also generated by other DNA sequences in the sample. The chain recombines TRBV12-3 or TRBV12-4 with TRBJ2-5; the D gene is possibly TRBD2 (5 bases). The germline V and J ends were trimmed by 2 bases and 5 bases, with 6 bases remaining between them. The length of the CDR3 is 12 residues. CDR3 nucleotides: TGTGCCAGCAGTTTACGGGGTGAGACCCAGTACTTC. Its protein product is CASSLRGETQYF.

This chain joins TRBV7-2 and TRBJ2-7, with D hard to call. Trimming removed 6 bases from V and 5 bases from J, with 14 bases in between. This CDR3 has 13 residues. Germline V gene lookup returns CDR1 SGHTA and CDR2 FQGNSA. Here the CDR3 DNA reads TGTGCCAGCAGTTACAGACGAGAAAACGAGCAGTACTTC. The encoded protein is CASSYRRENEQYF. Looking up the rest from reference TRBV7-2 and TRBJ2-7 gives the full variable domain: GAGVSQSPSNKVTEKGKDVELRCDPISGHTALYWYRQSLGQGLEFLIYFQGNSAPDKSGLPSDRFSAERTGGSVSTLTIQRTQQEDSAVYLCASSYRRENEQYFGPGTRLTVT.

This sequence joins TRBV28 and TRBJ2-7; weak D call: TRBD1 (5 bases). The V gene's germline CDR1 is MDHEN and CDR2 SYDVKM. With 3 bases removed from V and 6 bases from J, the gap between germline ends came to 12 bases. The CDR3 length is 13 residues. The CDR3 nucleotides read TGTGCCAGCAGTTTGAAGGGGCGCGGCGAGCAGTACTTC. Translated: CASSLKGRGEQYF. Full variable domain (remainder filled in from reference TRBV28 and TRBJ2-7): DVKVTQSSRYLVKRTGEKVFLECVQDMDHENMFWYRQDPGLGLRLIYFSYDVKMKEKGDIPEGYSVSREKKERFSLILESASTNQTSMYLCASSLKGRGEQYFGPGTRLTVT.

The chain has TRBV6-5 and TRBJ1-2, with 9 bases matching TRBD1. The trim removed 7 bases at V and 2 bases at J, leaving 8 bases unmatched. In germline, CDR1 is MNHEY, CDR2 SVGAGI. CDR3 size: 15 residues. The CDR3 DNA reads TGTGCCAGCATCCTTACCGGACAGGGGAACTATGGCTACACCTTC. This gives the protein CASILTGQGNYGYTF.

The chain is built from TRBV7-2 and TRBJ2-3; the D gene is possibly TRBD2 (7 bases). CDR1 is SGHTA and CDR2 is FQGNSA in the germline V gene. The CDR3 is 14 residues long. V was shortened by 4 bases and J by 10 bases, with 18 bases between the two germline ends. The CDR3 sequence: CASSSGTGGGSQYF. In DNA form, the CDR3 reads TGTGCCAGCAGCTCGGGGACGGGGGGCGGCTCGCAGTATTTT.

This sequence joins TRBV18 and TRBJ2-7; no clear D. The CDR3 runs to 14 residues. Germline CDR1 KGHSH, CDR2 LQKENI. The ends were cut back, 2 bases at V and 1 base at J, with 9 bases in the middle. The CDR3 DNA is TGTGCCAGCTCACCAATGACGGGTTCCTACGAGCAGTACTTC. Amino acids: CASSPMTGSYEQYF.

This rearrangement joins TRBV2 to TRBJ1-2, with a tentative D call TRBD1 (5 bases). Germline CDR1 reads SNHLY; CDR2 reads FYNNEI. V was trimmed by 3 bases and J by 5 bases, leaving 13 bases between them. The CDR3 is made up of 14 amino acids. The CDR3 sequence is CASSDGGSGYGYTF. In DNA, the CDR3 is TGTGCCAGCAGTGACGGGGGGTCAGGGTATGGCTACACCTTC. The full variable domain, completed using reference TRBV2 and TRBJ1-2, is EPEVTQTPSHQVTQMGQEVILRCVPISNHLYFYWYRQILGQKVEFLVSFYNNEISEKSEIFDDQFSVERPDGSNFTLKIRSTKLEDSAMYFCASSDGGSGYGYTFGSGTRLTVV.

This clone was observed once. The CDR3 DNA follows: TGTGCCAGCAGTGACAACAGGGTCGACACCGGGGAGCTGTTTTTT. This codes for CASSDNRVDTGELFF. The chain combines TRBV6-4 with TRBJ2-2; D is perhaps TRBD1 (6 bases). V was trimmed by 2 bases and J by 3 bases, leaving 10 bases between them. Germline V gives CDR1 MRHNA, CDR2 SNTAGT. This CDR3 is built from 15 residues.

The chain employs TRBV10-3 and TRBJ2-3; possibly TRBD2 for D (5 bases). Per germline, CDR1 ENHRY and CDR2 SYGVKD. Trimming cost V 11 bases and J 5 bases, with 20 bases left between them. The CDR3 contains 14 residues. The CDR3 nucleotides are TGTGCCGCCGGGGTGGTTGGCGCCCAAGATACGCAGTATTTT. It codes for CAAGVVGAQDTQYF.

This chain joins TRBV12-3 or TRBV12-4 and TRBJ1-2, with 10 nucleotides matching TRBD1. This CDR3 has 13 residues. V was clipped by 7 bases and J by 8 bases; unmatched bases: 7. CDR3 protein: CASTRTGGKGYTF. The CDR3 coding sequence is TGTGCCAGCACCCGGACAGGGGGTAAAGGCTACACCTTC.

The chain employs TRBV6-1 and TRBJ1-4, with D perhaps matching TRBD1 (5 bases). This CDR3 contains 16 residues. Germline CDR1 and CDR2: MNHNS and SASEGT. Trimming cost V 4 bases and J 5 bases, with 17 bases left between them. CDR3 nucleotide sequence: TGTGCCAGCAGTGTCGGGACTAACGAACTCAATGAAAAACTGTTTTTT. It specifies CASSVGTNELNEKLFF.

The chain links TRBV5-1 to TRBJ2-3; D is perhaps TRBD2 (6 bases). CDR1 and CDR2 from the germline V gene are SGHRS and YFSETQ. V gave up 5 bases and J gave up 0 bases, with 10 bases separating them. CDR3 length: 14 residues. CDR3 region: CASRPGTSTDTQYF. The CDR3 DNA follows: TGCGCCAGCAGACCGGGGACTAGCACAGATACGCAGTATTTT.

The chain uses TRBV5-1 and TRBJ1-6; no clear D. Germline-derived CDR1 and CDR2 are SGHRS and YFSETQ. The length of the CDR3 is 14 residues. Trimming cost V 2 bases and J 7 bases, with 10 bases left between them. The DNA for the CDR3 is TGCGCCAGCAGCTTCTACTCCCTAAATTCACCCCTCCACTTT. It yields the protein CASSFYSLNSPLHF. Drawing the rest from reference TRBV5-1 and TRBJ1-6, the complete variable domain is KAGVTQTPRYLIKTRGQQVTLSCSPISGHRSVSWYQQTPGQGLQFLFEYFSETQRNKGNFPGRFSGRQFSNSRSEMNVSTLELGDSALYLCASSFYSLNSPLHFGNGTRLTVT.

This sequence joins TRBV3-1 (or the pseudogene TRBV3-2) and TRBJ2-3; the match to TRBD2 covers 8 bases. Germline loops: CDR1 LGHDT, CDR2 YNNKEL (reference sequence). This CDR3 has 15 amino acids. V dropped 8 bases and J dropped 3; count of bases not matched to a gene: 10. The CDR3 DNA follows: TGTGCCAGCGCAAATAACGGGGGGGCAACAGATACGCAGTATTTT. This gives the protein CASANNGGATDTQYF.

This clone has more than one count but fewer than ten. The chain couples TRBV10-3 to TRBJ2-7; 8 nucleotides align to TRBD1. Losses at the gene ends were 3 bases for V and 5 bases for J; bases not matched to a gene: 6. CDR1 and CDR2 from the germline V gene are ENHRY and SYGVKD. The CDR3 runs 14 residues. The CDR3 reads CAISEGNRGDEQYV. CDR3 coding DNA: TGTGCCATCAGTGAAGGGAACAGGGGGGACGAGCAGTACGTC.

This clone has just a few counts. V is TRBV6-2 or TRBV6-3 and J is TRBJ1-5, with D possibly matching TRBD1 (6 bases). The CDR3 runs to 15 residues. V lost 2 bases, J lost 2 bases, and 10 bases lay in between. Germline CDR1 reads MNHEY; CDR2 reads SVGEGT. The CDR3 loop is CASSYVSGGNQPQHF. The CDR3 region has the DNA TGTGCCAGCAGTTACGTATCAGGGGGCAATCAGCCCCAGCATTTT.

The gene calls are TRBV10-3 and TRBJ2-1, with TRBD2 matching 10 bases. V shed 4 bases, J shed 7 bases, and the junction held 7 bases outside the gene matches. Germline V gene data show CDR1 as ENHRY and CDR2 as SYGVKD. The CDR3 loop spans 15 amino acids. The CDR3 DNA is TGTGCCATCAGTGCAGAGCGGGGGGGCCAGAATGAGCAGTTCTTC. It specifies CAISAERGGQNEQFF.

The gene calls are TRBV5-1 and TRBJ2-1; the match to TRBD2 covers 8 bases. CDR1 is SGHRS and CDR2 is YFSETQ in the germline V gene. The ends lost 0 bases at V and 7 bases at J; junction bases unmatched: 6. This CDR3 has 15 amino acids. The CDR3 spells CASSLESSGWNEQFF. CDR3 nucleotide sequence: TGCGCCAGCAGCTTGGAATCTAGCGGGTGGAATGAGCAGTTCTTC. Looking up the rest from reference TRBV5-1 and TRBJ2-1 gives the full variable domain: KAGVTQTPRYLIKTRGQQVTLSCSPISGHRSVSWYQQTPGQGLQFLFEYFSETQRNKGNFPGRFSGRQFSNSRSEMNVSTLELGDSALYLCASSLESSGWNEQFFGPGTRLTVL.

In its sample, this clone was seen a few times. The chain is built from TRBV11-2 and TRBJ1-2, with D possibly matching TRBD1 (5 bases). CDR1 is SGHAT and CDR2 is FQNNGV in the germline V gene. V gave up 3 bases and J gave up 8 bases, with 16 bases separating them. The length of the CDR3 is 14 residues. The CDR3 nucleotides are TGTGCCAGCAGCTTGGGGCAAAGGCGAGGCGGCTACACCTTC. Its translation: CASSLGQRRGGYTF.

The rearrangement joins TRBV5-5 to TRBJ2-7; 9 nucleotides line up with TRBD1. The germline V gene has CDR1 SGHKS and CDR2 YYEKEE (reference sequence). After removal of 4 bases from V and 7 bases from J, the junction contained 12 bases not matched to a gene. The CDR3 is 15 amino acids. CDR3 in DNA: TGTGCCAGCAGCATAAGTGGGACAGGGTCACCAGAGCAGTACGTC. This sequence encodes CASSISGTGSPEQYV.

This rearrangement joins TRBV10-2 to TRBJ2-1, with 11 bases fitting TRBD2. Unmatched junction bases numbered 8, after V lost 6 bases and J lost 7 bases. Looked up from germline, CDR1 is WSHSY and CDR2 is SAAADI. The CDR3 is made up of 15 amino acids. CDR3 nucleotide sequence: TGCGCCAGCAGCTATTTGGGGACTAGCGGAAATGAGCAGTTCTTC. It is translated as CASSYLGTSGNEQFF.

The V gene is TRBV7-8, the J gene TRBJ2-3; 9 bases match TRBD2. J gave up 1 base and V 7 bases, and 12 bases lay outside the gene matches. This CDR3 is built from 17 residues. Germline CDR1 SGHVS, CDR2 FQNEAQ. Written as DNA, the CDR3 is TGTGCCAGCAACCGAAAAGTAGCGGGGGCCCGCACAGATACGCAGTATTTT. Translating gives CASNRKVAGARTDTQYF.

V gene TRBV30 combines with J gene TRBJ1-4, with 7 positions matching TRBD1. Germline assignment: CDR1 GTSNPN and CDR2 SVGIG (reference sequence). V dropped 8 bases and J dropped 5; count of bases not matched to a gene: 8. The CDR3 is made up of 13 amino acids. The DNA for the CDR3 is TGTGCCGGCCAACAGGGGTTCAATGAAAAACTGTTTTTT. This codes for CAGQQGFNEKLFF.

The chain couples TRBV18 to TRBJ1-6; a possible D gene is TRBD1 (5 bases). Germline lookup yields CDR1 KGHSH and CDR2 LQKENI. V shed 6 bases and J shed 7 bases, with 19 bases lying between them. The CDR3 is made up of 16 amino acids. As DNA, the CDR3 is TGTGCCAGCTCCCCGACGATCCAGGGCAGCAATTCACCCCTCCACTTT. Amino acid sequence: CASSPTIQGSNSPLHF.

V is TRBV9 and J is TRBJ2-1, with 13 bases identical to TRBD2. There are 17 residues in the CDR3. The V gene end was trimmed by 2 bases and the J gene end by 4 bases; junction bases not matched to a gene: 6. From germline, CDR1 is SGDLS and CDR2 YYNGEE. This CDR3 is CASSVGSTSGGYNEQFF. The CDR3 nucleotides are TGTGCCAGCAGCGTCGGTTCGACTAGCGGGGGGTACAATGAGCAGTTCTTC.